This TCR beta chain was obtained from a study of blood T cell repertoires in COVID-19. Per the germline V gene, CDR1 is KGHSH and CDR2 is LQKENI. V shed 3 bases and J 5 bases; nucleotides not matched to a gene: 7. The CDR3 runs to 15 residues. Per the authors' pipeline: Scientists estimated how many nucleated cells there were by amplifying reference gene primers. TCRdb keeps only in-frame clones here, not all; method: immunoSEQ multiplex PCR. V, J and clone size derive from that table, while D and trimming were established from the DNA sequence. The sample yields 300,000 or so clones, around 86% seen once. This clone was picked up many times.

The source material was peripheral blood. The source of this sequence is a man in his 70s with acute or convalescent COVID-19. The J gene is TRBJ2-7, the V gene TRBV18; 10 bases line up with TRBD2. The CDR3 is CASSPGLAGVHEQYF. The DNA for the CDR3 is TGTGCCAGCTCACCGGGGCTAGCGGGAGTCCACGAGCAGTACTTC.